This T cell receptor beta chain was found in a study of OX40 agonist ivuxolimab in advanced cancers. Profiling relied on immunoSEQ multiplex PCR, and the TCRdb table lists in-frame clones only, not all of them. In the table there are just over 90,000 clones, around 94% of which are singletons. The sample in question was CD4+ or CD8+ T cells sorted from blood, obtained in a trial of the OX40 agonist ivuxolimab. This sequence was found in an adult with an advanced solid tumor such as melanoma, head and neck, liver or kidney cancer.

The CDR3, as DNA: TGTGCCAGCAGTCCCCTAAGGTGGAGTGACACTGAAGCTTTCTTT. It yields the protein CASSPLRWSDTEAFF. This chain joins TRBV6-5 and TRBJ1-1; D call uncertain. Germline CDR1 is MNHEY and CDR2 is SVGAGI. The CDR3 spans 15 residues. Trimming removed 5 bases at V and 3 bases at J, with 16 bases between.